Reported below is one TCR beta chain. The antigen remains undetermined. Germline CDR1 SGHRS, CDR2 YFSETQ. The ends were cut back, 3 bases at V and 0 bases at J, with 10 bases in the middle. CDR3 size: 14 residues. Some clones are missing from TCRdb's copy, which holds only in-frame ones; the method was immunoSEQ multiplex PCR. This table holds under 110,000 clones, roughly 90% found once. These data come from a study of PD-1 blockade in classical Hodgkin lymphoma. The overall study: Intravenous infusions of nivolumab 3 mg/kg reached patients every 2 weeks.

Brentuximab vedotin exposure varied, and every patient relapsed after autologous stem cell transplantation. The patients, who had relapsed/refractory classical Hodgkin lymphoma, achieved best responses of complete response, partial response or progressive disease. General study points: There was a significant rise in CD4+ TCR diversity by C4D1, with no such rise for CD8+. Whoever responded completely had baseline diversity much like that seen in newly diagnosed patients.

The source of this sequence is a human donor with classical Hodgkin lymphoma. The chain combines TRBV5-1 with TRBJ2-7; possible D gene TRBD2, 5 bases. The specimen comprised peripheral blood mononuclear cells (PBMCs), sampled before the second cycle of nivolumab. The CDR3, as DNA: TGCGCCAGCAGCTCAGGTGGACTCTCCTACGAGCAGTACTTC. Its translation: CASSSGGLSYEQYF.